The sequence of this T cell receptor beta chain was determined in a study of blood T cell repertoires in COVID-19. The CDR3 is 13 residues long. Per the germline V gene, CDR1 is SGHKS and CDR2 is YYEKEE (reference sequence). Deletions cut 2 bases from V and 6 bases from J, with 8 bases between. The table came from immunoSEQ multiplex PCR; TCRdb's copy has only in-frame clones and leaves some out. The sample carries 150,000 to 200,000 clones, 70% to 90% recorded once. This TCR came from a man over 45 who had recovered from COVID-19. This chain links TRBV5-5 with TRBJ2-2; a possible D gene is TRBD1 (5 bases). Sequencing input: peripheral blood. The CDR3: CASSLQVPGELFF. The CDR3 DNA is TGTGCCAGCAGCTTACAGGTTCCCGGGGAGCTGTTTTTT.